This entry concerns a single T cell receptor beta chain. Its antigen is not known. This CDR3 contains 14 residues. The data stem from a study of T cells expressing NK-cell markers. As for the study in general: Among eight sequenced donors, seven carried HCMV seropositivity while one was seronegative. Study findings and constraints: Of CD8+ T cells, about 1.0-8% belonged to dominant NKG2C+ clonotypes in several donors. Whether the expanded NKG2C+ T cell clones recognized HCMV remained unclear.

Using the 5' RACE reads, TCRdb records one entry per CDR3 protein without DNA. This table lists approximately 460,000 distinct CDR3 sequences. The sequenced sample consisted of blood T cells: a sorted CD56 or NKG2C T cell subset, CD4+ or CD8+ T cells, or bulk PBMC T cells (not recorded which). This clonotype was sampled from a woman aged 18 to 75 in good health. The chain carries TRBV12-3 or TRBV12-4 and TRBJ1-5. The CDR3 spells CASSLAAGKQPQHF.